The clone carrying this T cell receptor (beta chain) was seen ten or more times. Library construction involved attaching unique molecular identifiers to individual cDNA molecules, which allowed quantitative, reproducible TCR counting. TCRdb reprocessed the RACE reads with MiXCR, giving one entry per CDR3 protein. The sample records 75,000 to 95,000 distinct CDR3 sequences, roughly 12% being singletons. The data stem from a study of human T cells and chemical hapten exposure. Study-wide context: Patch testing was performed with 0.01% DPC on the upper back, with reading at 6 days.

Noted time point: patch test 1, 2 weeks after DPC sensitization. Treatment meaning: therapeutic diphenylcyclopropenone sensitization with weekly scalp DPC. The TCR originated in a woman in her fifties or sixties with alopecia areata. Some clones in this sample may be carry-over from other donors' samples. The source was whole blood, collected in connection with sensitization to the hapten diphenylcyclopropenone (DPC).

CDR3 bases: TGCAGTGCTAGATTGGGGGGGACCACAGATACGCAGTATTTT. It translates to CSARLGGTTDTQYF. This chain connects TRBV20-1 to TRBJ2-3; TRBD2 agrees at 7 bases. In germline, CDR1 is DFQATT, CDR2 SNEGSKA (reference sequence). CDR3 length: 14 amino acids. V lost 2 bases, J lost 2 bases, and 4 bases stayed unmatched.